Included here is one TCR beta chain sequence, with context. Its antigen is undetermined. The sample is drawn from a study of siplizumab effects on memory and regulatory T cells. Study conclusions and caveats: Suppressive function of proliferating Tregs from siplizumab cultures was not confirmed. The alloresponse seemed to draw substantially on naive T cells, which appeared more diverse than memory cells.

Assay: immunoSEQ multiplex PCR; the TCRdb copy retains only in-frame clones and omits some. This table has 110,000 or so clones, just over 90% appearing once. CDR3 length equals 14 residues. V was pared by 6 bases and J by 3 bases, with 14 bases between. Germline V lookup: CDR1 SGHVS, CDR2 FNYEAQ. Sequencing was performed on non-Treg CD4+ T cells sorted from blood. The sequence was collected from a human donor in good health. The gene calls are TRBV7-6 and TRBJ1-1, with a weak D call TRBD1 (5 bases). For the CDR3, the DNA is TGTGCCAGCAGTCCTTCGGGGCCTCACACTGAAGCTTTCTTT. It codes for CASSPSGPHTEAFF.